This TCR beta chain came from a study of human T cells and chemical hapten exposure. TCRdb independently ran MiXCR on the RACE reads; one entry per CDR3 protein. The top ten clones hold roughly 2.4% of a sample with 370,000 or so distinct CDR3 sequences, approximately 5.1% of them seen once. V dropped 0 bases and J dropped 6 bases, with 12 bases sitting between them. Germline CDR1 is SGDLS and CDR2 is YYNGEE. The CDR3 extends over 15 amino acids. Described time point: patch test 1, 2 weeks after DPC sensitization. As to treatment: therapeutic diphenylcyclopropenone sensitization with weekly scalp DPC.

Here the sequenced sample was whole blood, taken in connection with sensitization to the hapten diphenylcyclopropenone (DPC). The clonotype originates from a woman aged 50 to 60 with alopecia areata. Some clones in this sample may be carry-over from other donors' samples. The gene calls are TRBV9 and TRBJ2-2, with a possible D match to TRBD1 (5 bases). The CDR3 DNA reads TGTGCCAGCAGCGTAGCACGGAGCAGGGCCGGGGAGCTGTTTTTT. Protein product: CASSVARSRAGELFF.